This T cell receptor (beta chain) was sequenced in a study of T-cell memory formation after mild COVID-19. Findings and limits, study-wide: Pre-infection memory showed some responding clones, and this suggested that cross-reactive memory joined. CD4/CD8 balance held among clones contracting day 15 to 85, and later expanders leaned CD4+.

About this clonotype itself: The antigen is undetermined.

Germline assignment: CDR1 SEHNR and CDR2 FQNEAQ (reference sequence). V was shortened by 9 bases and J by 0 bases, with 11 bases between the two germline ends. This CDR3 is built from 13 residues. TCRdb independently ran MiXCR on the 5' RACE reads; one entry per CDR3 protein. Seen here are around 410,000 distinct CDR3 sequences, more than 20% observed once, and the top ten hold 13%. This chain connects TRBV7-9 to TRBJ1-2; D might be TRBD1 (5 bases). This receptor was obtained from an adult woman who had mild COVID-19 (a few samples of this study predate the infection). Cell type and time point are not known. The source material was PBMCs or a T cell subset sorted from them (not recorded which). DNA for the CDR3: TGTGCCAGTACCGGGGCCTCTAACTATGGCTACACCTTC. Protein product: CASTGASNYGYTF.